These 23 T cell receptor beta chains share one sample of origin, sequenced in a study of regulatory T cells in long-lasting Graves disease. Through Arm-PCR of CDR3 regions and iRepertoire HTBI primers, TCR beta libraries were built. In TCRdb, the multiplex PCR reads were re-called with MiXCR into one record per CDR3 protein. Of approximately 400,000 distinct CDR3 sequences in the sample, roughly 20% were seen once. Time point meaning: persistent/refractory GD, antithyroid drugs over 5 years with positive TRAb. Preparation of the TCR library used RNA extracted from PBMCs. The input for sequencing was peripheral blood mononuclear cells (PBMCs), taken when the disease was refractory, from a patient treated with antithyroid drugs. All receptors come from a woman aged 35 to 49 with Graves disease.

This clonotype was counted a single time. This could be a read error, since a much larger clone is one nucleotide away. The chain has TRBV20-1 and TRBJ2-4; maybe TRBD1 (6 bases). Looked up from germline, CDR1 is DFQATT and CDR2 is SNEGSKA (reference sequence). This CDR3 is 15 amino acids long. The CDR3 bases are TGCAGAGCTAGGGACCAGGGGAAGACAAAAAACATTCAGTACTTC. Its protein product is CRARDQGKTKNIQYF.

This clonotype was picked up many times. V gene TRBV6-1 combines with J gene TRBJ1-6, with 7 bases fitting TRBD1. CDR1 and CDR2 from the germline V gene are MNHNS and SASEGT. This CDR3 contains 21 residues. The trim removed 4 bases at V and 7 bases at J, leaving 25 bases unmatched. This CDR3 reads CASSAPRMTGCPGVRNSPLHF. The CDR3 bases are TGTGCCAGCAGTGCCCCTAGGATGACAGGGTGCCCCGGTGTTAGAAATTCACCCCTCCACTTT.

This clonotype has more than one count but fewer than ten. The genes are TRBV19 and TRBJ2-5, with TRBD2 matching over 13 bases. V was clipped by 3 bases and J by 2 bases; unmatched bases: 12. The CDR3 is 19 residues long. Germline V CDR1 and CDR2: LNHDA, SQIVND (reference sequence). Here the CDR3 DNA reads TGTGCCAGTAGTATTTTTCGACTAGCGGGAGGTTTCTTACAAGAGACCCAGTACTTC. Residues: CASSIFRLAGGFLQETQYF.

The J gene is TRBJ2-7, the V gene TRBV20-1; 15 bases map to TRBD2. This CDR3 is 13 amino acids long. Trimming cost V 6 bases and J 11 bases; bases outside gene matches: 8. The germline V gene has CDR1 DFQATT and CDR2 SNEGSKA (reference sequence). The CDR3 DNA is TGCAGTGCCACGGGACTAGCGGGGGGAGATGAGTACTTC. It yields the protein CSATGLAGGDEYF.

The genes are TRBV6-2 or TRBV6-3 and TRBJ1-5; the D is unclear. V was pared by 4 bases and J by 3 bases, with 13 bases between. CDR1 is MNHEY and CDR2 is SVGEGT in the germline V gene. The length of the CDR3 is 15 residues. This chain's CDR3 is CASSWSGDSNQPQHF. CDR3 DNA sequence: TGTGCCAGCAGTTGGTCCGGGGATTCCAATCAGCCCCAGCATTTT.

The chain combines TRBV9 with TRBJ1-1, with a possible D match to TRBD1 (6 bases). This CDR3 is 15 amino acids long. CDR1 is SGDLS, CDR2 YYNGEE, per germline. V was cut by 0 bases and J by 0 bases, with 9 bases left in between. CDR3 in amino acids: CASSVGGGLNTEAFF. CDR3 coding DNA: TGTGCCAGCAGCGTAGGAGGGGGACTGAACACTGAAGCTTTCTTT.

This clonotype was observed at least ten times. The rearrangement links TRBV11-2 to TRBJ2-5; D possibly matches TRBD1 or TRBD2 (5 bases each). V lost 5 bases to trimming and J lost 2 bases, with 18 bases between them. CDR3 length: 16 amino acids. The germline V gene has CDR1 SGHAT and CDR2 FQNNGV. As DNA, the CDR3 is TGTGCCAGCAGCCCACCCCCTCAGGGAGTACAAGAGACCCAGTACTTC. It encodes CASSPPPQGVQETQYF.

The DNA for the CDR3 is TGCAGTGCTAGAGATCTTCTCATCCTGACAGTCCACACTGAAGCTTTCTTT. Its translation is CSARDLLILTVHTEAFF. The chain uses TRBV20-1 and TRBJ1-1, with D possibly being TRBD1 (5 bases). CDR1 and CDR2 (germline): DFQATT, SNEGSKA (reference sequence). The CDR3 spans 17 residues. V shed 0 bases and J shed 3 bases, with 20 bases lying between them.

This clonotype was seen repeatedly, ten times or more. V and J are TRBV28 and TRBJ1-4; possible D gene TRBD1, 5 bases. Germline-derived CDR1 and CDR2 are MDHEN and SYDVKM. The CDR3 has 16 amino acids. The ends were cut back, 6 bases at V and 2 bases at J, with 16 bases in the middle. CDR3 coding DNA: TGTGCCAGCAGGGGAGGAGGGACCTCCACTAATGAAAAACTGTTTTTT. This gives the protein CASRGGGTSTNEKLFF.

This clonotype appeared a few times. The CDR3 bases are TGTGCCAGTAGTATGAAAGAAGGGGTCAAAAACATTCAGTACTTC. Residues: CASSMKEGVKNIQYF. This sequence joins TRBV19 and TRBJ2-4; a possible D gene is TRBD1 (5 bases). In germline, CDR1 is LNHDA, CDR2 SQIVND (reference sequence). Trimming removed 3 bases at V and 3 bases at J, with 12 bases between. The CDR3 extends over 15 amino acids.

The V call is TRBV7-2, the J call TRBJ1-4, with D hard to call. Germline CDR1 reads SGHTA; CDR2 reads FQGNSA. V lost 5 bases and J 2 bases, leaving 12 bases between the germline ends. This CDR3 comprises 15 residues. The CDR3 bases are TGTGCCAGCAGCCTAATGATAAAGACTAATGAAAAACTGTTTTTT. It translates to CASSLMIKTNEKLFF.

The genes are TRBV9 and TRBJ2-5, with 16 bases matching TRBD2. The CDR3 is made up of 23 amino acids. Germline V gene data show CDR1 as SGDLS and CDR2 as YYNGEE. Germline trimming cut 0 bases from V and 1 base from J; bases unmatched to any gene: 18. CDR3 bases: TGTGCCAGCAGCGTAGCTCCGGTATCCGTGGGACTAGCGGGAGGGGGGCGCCAAGAGACCCAGTACTTC. Translating gives CASSVAPVSVGLAGGGRQETQYF.

This chain uses TRBV5-1 with TRBJ2-7, with D possibly matching TRBD1 (6 bases). Germline CDR1 SGHRS, CDR2 YFSETQ. The V end lost 5 bases, the J end lost 4 bases, and 16 bases lay between the germline ends. The CDR3 is 14 residues long. DNA for the CDR3: TGCGCCAGCAGAAGGCCGGGACAACTTTACGAGCAGTACTTC. Translating gives CASRRPGQLYEQYF.

This sequence joins TRBV7-3 and TRBJ2-1, with no clear D. CDR3 length equals 15 residues. Germline CDR1 is SGHTA and CDR2 is FQGTGA. The V gene lost 5 bases and the J gene lost 4 bases, with 15 bases spanning the gap. This chain's CDR3 is CASSLWNSYYNEQFF. CDR3 bases: TGTGCCAGCAGCCTTTGGAACAGTTATTACAATGAGCAGTTCTTC.

The V call is TRBV30, the J call TRBJ1-2; D ambiguous. Germline CDR1 and CDR2: GTSNPN and SVGIG (reference sequence). The ends were cut back, 0 bases at V and 3 bases at J, with 17 bases in the middle. The CDR3 totals 16 residues. DNA for the CDR3: TGTGCCTGGAGTGTATCACATCTTCGGTCCCACTATGGCTACACCTTC. Translating gives CAWSVSHLRSHYGYTF. The complete variable domain, with remaining parts taken from reference TRBV30 and TRBJ1-2, reads SQTIHQWPATLVQPVGSPLSLECTVEGTSNPNLYWYRQAAGRGLQLLFYSVGIGQISSEVPQNLSASRPQDRQFILSSKKLLLSDSGFYLCAWSVSHLRSHYGYTFGSGTRLTVV.

At least ten counts were recorded for this clonotype. Here the CDR3 DNA reads TGCAGTGCTCCGGAGGGGAGGACCCAAGACTATGGCTACACCTTC. It specifies CSAPEGRTQDYGYTF. The chain couples TRBV20-1 to TRBJ1-2; the D gene is possibly TRBD1 (5 bases). CDR1 and CDR2 from the germline V gene are DFQATT and SNEGSKA (reference sequence). The CDR3 is 15 residues long. Trimming took 5 bases from V and 3 from J, leaving 19 bases between them.

The sample holds many counts of this clonotype. The chain combines TRBV28 with TRBJ2-7, with D perhaps TRBD1 (8 bases). The CDR3 loop spans 16 amino acids. Germline V gives CDR1 MDHEN, CDR2 SYDVKM. Trimming stripped 2 bases from V and 7 bases from J, with 21 bases between. The CDR3 region has the DNA TGTGCCAGCAGTTTACAGCCTAACGACAGGGGAGGGGAGCAGTACTTC. Translating it yields CASSLQPNDRGGEQYF.

This clonotype came up many times. The rearrangement uses TRBV28 and TRBJ2-5; no firm D call. The CDR3 is 12 residues long. V lost 2 bases, J lost 7 bases, and 8 bases lay in between. CDR1 is MDHEN, CDR2 SYDVKM, per germline. The CDR3 bases are TGTGCCAGCAGTTTAGAGTCACGGACCCAGTACTTC. This translates into CASSLESRTQYF.

This clonotype was seen many times. The gene calls are TRBV28 and TRBJ2-7; perhaps TRBD2 as D (5 bases). The V end was cut by 3 bases, the J end by 4 bases, with 13 bases between. The V gene's germline CDR1 is MDHEN and CDR2 SYDVKM. This CDR3 has 14 residues. In DNA, the CDR3 is TGTGCCAGCAGTTTCCTTTCGGCGGGTTACGAGCAGTACTTC. Translating it yields CASSFLSAGYEQYF.

This clonotype was observed a few times. Here the CDR3 reads CAISESISNQPQHF. The CDR3 DNA reads TGTGCCATCAGTGAGAGTATTAGCAATCAGCCCCAGCATTTT. This sequence joins TRBV10-3 and TRBJ1-5; no firm D call. The CDR3 totals 14 residues. Deletions cut 2 bases from V and 0 bases from J, with 5 bases between. The germline V gene encodes CDR1 ENHRY and CDR2 SYGVKD.

The V call is TRBV5-5, the J call TRBJ2-7; D ambiguous. V was pared by 4 bases and J by 2 bases, with 13 bases between. The CDR3 spans 14 residues. CDR1 and CDR2 from the germline V gene are SGHKS and YYEKEE (reference sequence). The CDR3 protein is CASSPRPVTYEQYF. The DNA of the CDR3 is TGTGCCAGCAGCCCACGTCCGGTGACCTACGAGCAGTACTTC.

The CDR3 sequence is CASSLQVPGNTIYF. As DNA, the CDR3 is TGTGCCAGCAGTTTACAGGTCCCTGGAAACACCATATATTTT. This chain connects TRBV27 to TRBJ1-3; D is unclear. Per the germline V gene, CDR1 is MNHEY and CDR2 is SMNVEV (reference sequence). With 2 bases removed from V and 2 bases from J, the gap between germline ends came to 7 bases. The CDR3 consists of 14 residues.

The chain is built from TRBV18 and TRBJ2-5; TRBD2 agrees at 7 bases. This CDR3 spans 14 amino acids. The germline gives CDR1 KGHSH, CDR2 LQKENI. Germline trimming cut 3 bases from V and 4 bases from J; bases unmatched to any gene: 5. CDR3 protein: CASSPRPGGETQYF. CDR3 DNA sequence: TGTGCCAGCTCACCTAGGCCGGGGGGAGAGACCCAGTACTTC.